One sample yielded the 21 T cell receptor beta chains listed below, sequenced in a study of control samples from healthy donors and cancer patients. The protocol was immunoSEQ multiplex PCR, while the TCRdb copy is restricted to in-frame clones and leaves out a portion. The data show fewer than 300,000 clones, more than 65% seen once. The sequencing sample was made of PBMCs. The receptors here all came from a woman aged 55 to 70 with lung cancer.

The J gene is TRBJ2-7, the V gene TRBV5-6; 11 bases fit TRBD1. The germline V gene encodes CDR1 SGHDT and CDR2 YYEEEE. CDR3 length equals 15 residues. Trimming cost V 0 bases and J 5 bases; bases outside gene matches: 4. The CDR3 coding sequence is TGTGCCAGCAGCTTGGAAGGGACAGGGGGAAACGAGCAGTACTTC. Translated, it gives CASSLEGTGGNEQYF.

The chain employs TRBV5-5 and TRBJ2-1; 10 bases map to TRBD2. The CDR3 spans 17 residues. Germline V CDR1 and CDR2: SGHKS, YYEKEE (reference sequence). The V gene end was trimmed by 6 bases and the J gene end by 7 bases; junction bases not matched to a gene: 16. DNA of the CDR3: TGTGCCAGCACCATCTTTCTGGGACTAGCGTCGGGGAATGAGCAGTTCTTC. Protein sequence: CASTIFLGLASGNEQFF.

This clone was recorded at least ten times. The gene calls are TRBV2 and TRBJ1-2; no clear D. V lost 6 bases, J lost 6 bases, and 17 bases lay in between. CDR1 is SNHLY and CDR2 is FYNNEI in the germline V gene. The CDR3 totals 14 residues. The CDR3 reads CASSQGIREDGYTF. The CDR3 DNA sequence: TGTGCCAGCAGCCAAGGGATTCGCGAAGATGGCTACACCTTC.

The sample holds one count of this clone. Other DNA sequences in the sample encode the same CDR3. V usage is TRBV5-1 and J usage is TRBJ2-7, with 10 bases aligning to TRBD1. This CDR3 has 13 amino acids. After removal of 4 bases from V and 6 bases from J, the junction contained 4 bases not matched to a gene. Germline V lookup: CDR1 SGHRS, CDR2 YFSETQ. The CDR3 here is CASSPGQGLEQYF. In DNA form, the CDR3 reads TGCGCCAGCAGCCCGGGACAGGGGCTCGAGCAGTACTTC.

The V gene is TRBV3-1 (or the pseudogene TRBV3-2), the J gene TRBJ2-1; D remains unclear. CDR3 size: 11 residues. In germline, CDR1 is LGHDT, CDR2 YNNKEL (reference sequence). Trimming pared 5 bases from V and 2 bases from J, leaving 1 base between. The CDR3 sequence is CASSTYNEQFF. For the CDR3, the DNA is TGTGCCAGCAGCACCTACAATGAGCAGTTCTTC.

The V call is TRBV19, the J call TRBJ2-7, with D tentatively TRBD1 (6 bases). Trimming removed 6 bases at V and 1 base at J, with 13 bases between. Germline lookup yields CDR1 LNHDA and CDR2 SQIVND (reference sequence). The length of the CDR3 is 14 residues. The CDR3 DNA sequence: TGTGCCAGTAGCGCAAGGACAGTTTCCTACGAGCAGTACTTC. Encoded protein: CASSARTVSYEQYF.

CDR3 in DNA: TGTGCCAGCAGATCGGGACTAGCGGGAGGCTACAATGAGCAGTTCTTC. It translates to CASRSGLAGGYNEQFF. The V and J genes are TRBV7-9 and TRBJ2-1; TRBD2 matches at 15 bases. CDR3 length equals 16 residues. The ends lost 6 bases at V and 3 bases at J; junction bases unmatched: 3. CDR1 is SEHNR and CDR2 is FQNEAQ in the germline V gene (reference sequence). The complete variable domain, with remaining parts taken from reference TRBV7-9 and TRBJ2-1, reads DTGVSQNPRHKITKRGQNVTFRCDPISEHNRLYWYRQTLGQGPEFLTYFQNEAQLEKSRLLSDRFSAERPKGSFSTLEIQRTEQGDSAMYLCASRSGLAGGYNEQFFGPGTRLTVL.

The chain carries TRBV5-6 and TRBJ2-1; 8 nucleotides align to TRBD2. The CDR3 is made up of 12 amino acids. The V segment lost 4 bases and the J segment 9 bases; nucleotides outside the gene matches: 3. CDR1 and CDR2 (germline): SGHDT, YYEEEE. The CDR3 DNA reads TGTGCCAGCAGCCAAGCGGGGGTTGAGCAGTTCTTC. Encoded protein: CASSQAGVEQFF.

The chain couples TRBV18 to TRBJ1-1; D gene uncertain. V dropped 2 bases and J dropped 4 bases, with 11 bases sitting between them. CDR3 size: 14 residues. The germline gives CDR1 KGHSH, CDR2 LQKENI. Here the CDR3 reads CASSPAWGGTEAFF. CDR3 nucleotide sequence: TGTGCCAGCTCACCAGCTTGGGGAGGCACTGAAGCTTTCTTT.

This clone was seen a handful of times. The genes are TRBV4-1 and TRBJ2-2; D not certain. The CDR3 has 16 residues. Germline lookup yields CDR1 MGHRA and CDR2 YSYEKL. Deletions cut 0 bases from V and 4 bases from J, with 12 bases between. Here the CDR3 reads CASSQEGHGGTGELFF. In nucleotides, the CDR3 is TGCGCCAGCAGCCAAGAAGGGCACGGTGGCACCGGGGAGCTGTTTTTT.

Only one count was recorded for this clone. The chain couples TRBV2 to TRBJ1-4; unclear D gene. Germline CDR1 and CDR2: SNHLY and FYNNEI. V was cut by 1 base and J by 8 bases, with 14 bases left in between. This CDR3 is built from 15 residues. In DNA, the CDR3 is TGTGCCAGCAGTGAAGGGCCGGCCGAAGGGGAAAAACTGTTTTTT. As protein: CASSEGPAEGEKLFF.

This chain joins TRBV7-9 and TRBJ1-6; D gene uncertain. The CDR3 contains 15 residues. Trimming pared 1 base from V and 9 bases from J, leaving 13 bases between. Germline values: CDR1 SEHNR, CDR2 FQNEAQ (reference sequence). The CDR3 DNA is TGTGCCAGCAGCTTAGAGCCCGGGAGTGGTTCACCCCTCCACTTT. Translating gives CASSLEPGSGSPLHF.

The chain has TRBV18 and TRBJ2-5, with 7 bases matching TRBD1. Germline lookup yields CDR1 KGHSH and CDR2 LQKENI. The J segment lost 5 bases and the V segment lost 3 bases, leaving 6 bases of the junction unmatched. The CDR3 runs 14 residues. The CDR3 loop reads CASSPGTGDETQYF. The CDR3 region has the DNA TGTGCCAGCTCACCGGGTACAGGGGACGAGACCCAGTACTTC.

This chain connects TRBV27 to TRBJ1-2; no clear D. Trimming left V 4 bases short and J 0 bases short, with 9 bases between. Per germline, CDR1 MNHEY and CDR2 SMNVEV (reference sequence). The CDR3 loop spans 14 amino acids. CDR3 sequence: CASSSGRANYGYTF. In nucleotides, the CDR3 is TGTGCCAGCAGTTCAGGCCGAGCTAACTATGGCTACACCTTC.

This chain uses TRBV19 with TRBJ1-1; no reliable D call. The CDR3 consists of 13 residues. CDR1 and CDR2 (germline): LNHDA, SQIVND (reference sequence). V was shortened by 6 bases and J by 0 bases, with 8 bases between the two germline ends. The CDR3 here is CASSKSVNTEAFF. The CDR3 DNA is TGTGCCAGTAGCAAATCTGTGAACACTGAAGCTTTCTTT.

The chain recombines TRBV28 with TRBJ2-1, with 8 bases lining up with TRBD2. CDR1 is MDHEN and CDR2 is SYDVKM in the germline V gene. This CDR3 contains 16 residues. The J segment lost 0 bases and the V segment lost 6 bases, leaving 7 bases of the junction unmatched. CDR3 sequence reads: CASSTLAGRSYNEQFF. The CDR3 DNA reads as TGTGCCAGCAGCACTCTAGCGGGCCGCTCCTACAATGAGCAGTTCTTC.

The chain recombines TRBV3-1 (or the pseudogene TRBV3-2) with TRBJ2-7; D unclear. The germline V gene encodes CDR1 LGHDT and CDR2 YNNKEL (reference sequence). V was cut by 4 bases and J by 4 bases, with 38 bases left in between. The length of the CDR3 is 22 residues. CDR3: CASSPREARKGPKVLGFYEQYF. CDR3 sequence (DNA): TGTGCCAGCAGCCCCCGAGAGGCCCGAAAAGGTCCCAAGGTTTTAGGGTTTTACGAGCAGTACTTC.

The chain carries TRBV4-2 and TRBJ2-3; perhaps D is TRBD1 or TRBD2 (5 bases each). The CDR3 has 16 residues. V was clipped by 0 bases and J by 3 bases, with 13 bases between them. CDR1 and CDR2 from the germline V gene are LGHNA and YNFKEQ. The CDR3 region is CASSQDLGESTDTQYF. CDR3 nucleotides: TGTGCCAGCAGCCAAGATCTGGGGGAAAGTACAGATACGCAGTATTTT.

This clone was seen just once. The chain couples TRBV5-4 to TRBJ1-6; D possibly corresponds to TRBD1 (6 bases). The CDR3 loop spans 16 amino acids. V was clipped by 4 bases and J by 8 bases, with 19 bases between them. The germline gives CDR1 SGHNT, CDR2 YYREEE (reference sequence). For the CDR3, the DNA is TGTGCCAGCAGCCAGACAGGATTCTCATTTGATTCACCCCTCCACTTT. Protein: CASSQTGFSFDSPLHF.

A note on this clone: Distinct nucleotide sequences in the sample also encode this CDR3. V is TRBV12-3 or TRBV12-4 and J is TRBJ2-1; 8 bases align to TRBD2. V lost 6 bases to trimming and J lost 6 bases; unmatched junction nucleotides: 4. The CDR3 is made up of 13 amino acids. CDR3 sequence: CASSPGGGNEQFF. CDR3 sequence (DNA): TGTGCCAGCAGCCCGGGAGGGGGCAATGAGCAGTTCTTC.

This sequence joins TRBV9 and TRBJ2-2, with 7 bases identical to TRBD1. Per the germline V gene, CDR1 is SGDLS and CDR2 is YYNGEE. The length of the CDR3 is 15 residues. J lost 6 bases, V lost 0 bases, and 5 bases had no gene match. CDR3 residues: CASSVAGRGPGELFF. CDR3 bases: TGTGCCAGCAGCGTAGCTGGTAGGGGGCCCGGGGAGCTGTTTTTT.